This passage covers 4 T cell receptor beta chains from one sample sequenced in a study of cytomegalovirus exposure and HLA in healthy donors. Amplification used 60 Vbeta primers and 13 Jbeta primers. Profiling relied on immunoSEQ multiplex PCR, and the TCRdb table lists in-frame clones only, not all of them. This sample has 150,000 to 200,000 clones, with almost 80% found just once. Material for sequencing was PBMCs. The receptor set was obtained from a woman aged 50 to 60 in good health and CMV-seropositive.

CDR3 residues: CASSPWQGGNQPQHF. The CDR3 DNA is TGCGCCAGCAGCCCTTGGCAGGGTGGCAATCAGCCCCAGCATTTT. The rearrangement links TRBV4-1 to TRBJ1-5, with a tentative D call TRBD1 (5 bases). The CDR3 extends over 15 amino acids. The ends were cut back, 4 bases at V and 2 bases at J, with 12 bases in the middle. In germline, CDR1 is MGHRA, CDR2 YSYEKL.

The CDR3 loop is CAISKGQDSYEQYF. Written as DNA, the CDR3 is TGTGCCATCAGCAAGGGACAGGATAGCTACGAGCAGTACTTC. The chain employs TRBV10-3 and TRBJ2-7; TRBD1 matches at 8 bases. The ends lost 6 bases at V and 3 bases at J; junction bases unmatched: 7. Germline V CDR1 and CDR2: ENHRY, SYGVKD. This CDR3 region has 14 residues.

This sequence joins TRBV7-8 and TRBJ2-1; D ambiguous. Trimming stripped 5 bases from V and 5 bases from J, with 10 bases between. The CDR3 spans 13 residues. Germline V gene data show CDR1 as SGHVS and CDR2 as FQNEAQ. The CDR3 sequence: CASSPYSHNEQFF. CDR3 coding DNA: TGTGCCAGCAGCCCCTACAGTCACAATGAGCAGTTCTTC. The whole variable domain, filled in from reference TRBV7-8 and TRBJ2-1, reads GAGVSQSPRYKVAKRGQDVALRCDPISGHVSLFWYQQALGQGPEFLTYFQNEAQLDKSGLPSDRFFAERPEGSVSTLKIQRTQQEDSAVYLCASSPYSHNEQFFGPGTRLTVL.

The chain recombines TRBV5-4 with TRBJ2-2, with D maybe TRBD2 (7 bases). CDR3 length: 13 amino acids. The V and J ends lost 9 bases and 3 bases respectively, with 12 bases between them. CDR1 SGHNT and CDR2 YYREEE come from the germline V gene (reference sequence). Here the CDR3 DNA reads TGTGCCATTCAGGGGAGGGACACCGGGGAGCTGTTTTTT. This codes for CAIQGRDTGELFF.